Listed below are T cell receptor beta chains from one sample, sequenced in a study of blood T cell repertoires in COVID-19. Sequencing was performed with immunoSEQ multiplex PCR; in TCRdb, only in-frame clones are kept and a portion is missing. In the table there are some 200,000 clones, 70% to 85% of which are singletons. The sample comprised PBMCs or T cells enriched from blood (not recorded which). These TCRs come from a woman in her thirties or forties with acute COVID-19. Both conserved end residues are part of each CDR3. D genes are given only for firm matches. Size is omitted from some rows. Given values are once, few, many or a class for expanded clones.

j_call: TRBJ1-2
v_call: TRBV7-9
clone_size: NA
d_call: NA
cdr3_nt: TGTGCCAGCAGCCAGGAAGGTGGCTACACCTTC
cdr3_aa: CASSQEGGYTF

j_call: TRBJ2-1
v_call: TRBV9
clone_size: NA
d_call: NA
cdr3_nt: TGTGCCAGCAGCGCGAGTGCGAGCTCCTACAATGAGCAGTTCTTC
cdr3_aa: CASSASASSYNEQFF

j_call: TRBJ1-5
v_call: TRBV3-1/TRBV3-2
clone_size: few
d_call: NA
cdr3_nt: TGTGCCAGCAGCCGGAATCCGGGGCAGCCCCAGCATTTT
cdr3_aa: CASSRNPGQPQHF

j_call: TRBJ2-5
v_call: TRBV2
clone_size: NA
d_call: TRBD2
cdr3_nt: TGTGCCAGCAGTCTAGCGGGAAAAGAGACCCAGTACTTC
cdr3_aa: CASSLAGKETQYF

j_call: TRBJ2-7
v_call: TRBV6-2/TRBV6-3
clone_size: NA
d_call: NA
cdr3_nt: TGTGCCAGCAGCGGACTTTTCTTCTACGAGCAGTACTTC
cdr3_aa: CASSGLFFYEQYF

j_call: TRBJ1-2
v_call: TRBV30
clone_size: NA
d_call: TRBD1
cdr3_nt: TGTGCCGAAATGGGACAGGCCCTTACTGGCTACACCTTC
cdr3_aa: CAEMGQALTGYTF

j_call: TRBJ2-7
v_call: TRBV6-2/TRBV6-3
clone_size: once
d_call: NA
cdr3_nt: TGTGCCAGCAGTTACCCAGGGGACATATACGAGCAGTACTTC
cdr3_aa: CASSYPGDIYEQYF

j_call: TRBJ2-5
v_call: TRBV19
clone_size: NA
d_call: TRBD2
cdr3_nt: TGTGCCAGTAGAACTAGCGGGGTGGTGGAGACCCAGTACTTC
cdr3_aa: CASRTSGVVETQYF

j_call: TRBJ1-1
v_call: TRBV7-2
clone_size: NA
d_call: NA
cdr3_nt: TGTGCCAGCAGCTTAGAAGGGGATAGGGAAGCTTTCTTT
cdr3_aa: CASSLEGDREAFF

j_call: TRBJ1-2
v_call: TRBV2
clone_size: NA
d_call: NA
cdr3_nt: TGTGCCAGCAGTGAAGCGGCACAGGGAGATGGCTACACCTTC
cdr3_aa: CASSEAAQGDGYTF

j_call: TRBJ2-1
v_call: TRBV6-6
clone_size: NA
d_call: NA
cdr3_nt: TGTGCCAGCAGTACCGGGACTCCCCAGGAGGAGCAGTTCTTC
cdr3_aa: CASSTGTPQEEQFF

j_call: TRBJ2-2
v_call: TRBV3-1/TRBV3-2
clone_size: NA
d_call: NA
cdr3_nt: TGTGCCAGCAGCCGACTCTTCACCGGGGAGCTGTTTTTT
cdr3_aa: CASSRLFTGELFF

j_call: TRBJ2-5
v_call: TRBV4-2
clone_size: once
d_call: NA
cdr3_nt: TGTGCCAGCAGCCAAAGTTCCTCCGGAGTGGAGACCCAGTACTTC
cdr3_aa: CASSQSSSGVETQYF

j_call: TRBJ2-3
v_call: TRBV5-1
clone_size: NA
d_call: TRBD2
cdr3_nt: TGCGCCAGCAGACTAGCGGGAAACACAGATACGCAGTATTTT
cdr3_aa: CASRLAGNTDTQYF

j_call: TRBJ1-2
v_call: TRBV6-2/TRBV6-3
clone_size: once
d_call: NA
cdr3_nt: TGTGCCAGCAGCCGCATACAGGGAACGGAGAGCTATGGCTACACCTTC
cdr3_aa: CASSRIQGTESYGYTF

j_call: TRBJ1-2
v_call: TRBV19
clone_size: NA
d_call: NA
cdr3_nt: TGTGCCAGTAGTATATCGGCAGGGGTCTATGGCTACACCTTC
cdr3_aa: CASSISAGVYGYTF

j_call: TRBJ1-2
v_call: TRBV29-1
clone_size: NA
d_call: TRBD1
cdr3_nt: TGCAGCGTTGGGACAGGGATTGCCTATGGCTACACCTTC
cdr3_aa: CSVGTGIAYGYTF

j_call: TRBJ2-1
v_call: TRBV28
clone_size: NA
d_call: TRBD2
cdr3_nt: TGTGCCAGCAGTTCCCCCACGCTAGCGGGGGGGTACAATGAGCAGTTCTTC
cdr3_aa: CASSSPTLAGGYNEQFF

j_call: TRBJ1-3
v_call: TRBV28
clone_size: NA
d_call: NA
cdr3_nt: TGTGCCAGCAGCTTAATTACTGCGGGAAACACCATATATTTT
cdr3_aa: CASSLITAGNTIYF

j_call: TRBJ1-4
v_call: TRBV15
clone_size: NA
d_call: TRBD1
cdr3_nt: TGTGCCACCAGCAGAGACAGGGGGAATGAAAAACTGTTTTTT
cdr3_aa: CATSRDRGNEKLFF

j_call: TRBJ1-4
v_call: TRBV5-1
clone_size: NA
d_call: TRBD1
cdr3_nt: TGCGCCAGCAGCAGCCGGACAGGGGCTAATGAAAAACTGTTTTTT
cdr3_aa: CASSSRTGANEKLFF

j_call: TRBJ1-5
v_call: TRBV19
clone_size: NA
d_call: NA
cdr3_nt: TGTGCCAGTAGTCCCCCCAGAGGGTTTGAGGGAAGCAATCAGCCCCAGCATTTT
cdr3_aa: CASSPPRGFEGSNQPQHF

j_call: TRBJ1-2
v_call: TRBV6-5
clone_size: NA
d_call: TRBD1
cdr3_nt: TGTGCCAGCAGTTCGGACAGGGGGAAGGACTATGGCTACACCTTC
cdr3_aa: CASSSDRGKDYGYTF